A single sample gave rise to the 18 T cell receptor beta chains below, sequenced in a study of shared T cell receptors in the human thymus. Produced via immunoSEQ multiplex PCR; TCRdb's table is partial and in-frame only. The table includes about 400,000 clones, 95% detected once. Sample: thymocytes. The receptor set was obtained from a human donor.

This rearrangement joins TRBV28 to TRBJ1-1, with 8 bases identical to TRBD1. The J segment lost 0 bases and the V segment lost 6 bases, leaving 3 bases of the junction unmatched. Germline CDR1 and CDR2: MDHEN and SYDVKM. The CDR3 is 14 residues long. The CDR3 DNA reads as TGTGCCAGCAGATTACAGGGGGTGAACACTGAAGCTTTCTTT. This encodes CASRLQGVNTEAFF.

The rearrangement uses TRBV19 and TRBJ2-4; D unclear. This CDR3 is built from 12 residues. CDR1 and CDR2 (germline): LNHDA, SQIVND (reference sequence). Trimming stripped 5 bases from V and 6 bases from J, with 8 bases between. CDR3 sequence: CASSPGLNIQYF. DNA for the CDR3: TGTGCCAGTAGTCCGGGCTTAAACATTCAGTACTTC. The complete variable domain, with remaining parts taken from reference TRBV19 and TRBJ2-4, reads DGGITQSPKYLFRKEGQNVTLSCEQNLNHDAMYWYRQDPGQGLRLIYYSQIVNDFQKGDIAEGYSVSREKKESFPLTVTSAQKNPTAFYLCASSPGLNIQYFGAGTRLSVL.

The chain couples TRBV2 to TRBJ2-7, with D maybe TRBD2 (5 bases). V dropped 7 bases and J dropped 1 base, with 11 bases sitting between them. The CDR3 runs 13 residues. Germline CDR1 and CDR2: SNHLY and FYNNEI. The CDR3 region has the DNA TGTGCCAGCATAGGAGGCCGGTCCTACGAGCAGTACTTC. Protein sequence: CASIGGRSYEQYF.

In nucleotides, the CDR3 is TGTGCCAGCAGCTTAGAGGCTAGCGGGTTTCACTACGAGCAGTACTTC. It encodes CASSLEASGFHYEQYF. This chain links TRBV7-9 with TRBJ2-7; 8 positions agree with TRBD2. The germline gives CDR1 SEHNR, CDR2 FQNEAQ (reference sequence). The CDR3 covers 16 residues. V trimming: 1 base; J trimming: 3 bases; junction bases outside the gene matches: 8.

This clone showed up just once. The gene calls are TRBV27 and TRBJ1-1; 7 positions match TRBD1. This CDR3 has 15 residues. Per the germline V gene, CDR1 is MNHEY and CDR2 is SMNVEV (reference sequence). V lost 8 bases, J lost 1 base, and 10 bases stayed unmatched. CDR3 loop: CASGTVDCQNTEAFF. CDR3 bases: TGTGCCAGCGGGACAGTCGACTGTCAGAACACTGAAGCTTTCTTT.

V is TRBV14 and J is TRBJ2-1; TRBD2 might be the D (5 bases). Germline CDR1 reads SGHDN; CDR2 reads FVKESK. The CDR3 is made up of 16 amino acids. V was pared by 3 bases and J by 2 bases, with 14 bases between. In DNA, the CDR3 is TGTGCCAGCAGCCACTCATTCGGACTTACCTACAATGAGCAGTTCTTC. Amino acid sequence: CASSHSFGLTYNEQFF.

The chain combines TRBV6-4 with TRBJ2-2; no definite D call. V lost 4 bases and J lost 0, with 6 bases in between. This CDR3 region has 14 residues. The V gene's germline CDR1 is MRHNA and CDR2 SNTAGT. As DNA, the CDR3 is TGTGCCAGCAGTGTAATTGCGAACACCGGGGAGCTGTTTTTT. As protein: CASSVIANTGELFF.

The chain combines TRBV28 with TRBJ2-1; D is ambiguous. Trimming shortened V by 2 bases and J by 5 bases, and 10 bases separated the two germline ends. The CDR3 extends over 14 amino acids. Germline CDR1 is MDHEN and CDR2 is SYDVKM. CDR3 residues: CASSLVPFNNEQFF. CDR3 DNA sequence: TGTGCCAGCAGTTTAGTTCCTTTCAACAATGAGCAGTTCTTC.

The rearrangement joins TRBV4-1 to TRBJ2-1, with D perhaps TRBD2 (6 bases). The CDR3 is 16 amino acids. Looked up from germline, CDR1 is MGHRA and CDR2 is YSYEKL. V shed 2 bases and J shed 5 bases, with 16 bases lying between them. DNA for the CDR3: TGCGCCAGCAGCCAACGACCGGGACGGGAGCACAATGAGCAGTTCTTC. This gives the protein CASSQRPGREHNEQFF.

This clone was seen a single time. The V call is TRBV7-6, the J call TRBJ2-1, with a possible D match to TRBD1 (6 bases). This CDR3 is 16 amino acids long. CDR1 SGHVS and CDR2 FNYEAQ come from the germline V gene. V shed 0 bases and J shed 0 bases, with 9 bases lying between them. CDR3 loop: CASSLAEDSSYNEQFF. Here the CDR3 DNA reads TGTGCCAGCAGCTTAGCGGAGGACAGCTCCTACAATGAGCAGTTCTTC.

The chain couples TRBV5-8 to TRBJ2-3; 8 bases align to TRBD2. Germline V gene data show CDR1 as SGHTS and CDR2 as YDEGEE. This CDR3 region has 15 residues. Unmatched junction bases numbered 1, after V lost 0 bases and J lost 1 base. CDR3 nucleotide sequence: TGTGCCAGCAGCTTGGTACTAGCGGGCACAGATACGCAGTATTTT. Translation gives CASSLVLAGTDTQYF. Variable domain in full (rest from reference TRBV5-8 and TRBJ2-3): EAGVTQSPTHLIKTRGQQATLRCSPISGHTSVYWYQQALGLGLQFLLWYDEGEERNRGNFPPRFSGRQFPNYSSELNVNALELEDSALYLCASSLVLAGTDTQYFGPGTRLTVL.

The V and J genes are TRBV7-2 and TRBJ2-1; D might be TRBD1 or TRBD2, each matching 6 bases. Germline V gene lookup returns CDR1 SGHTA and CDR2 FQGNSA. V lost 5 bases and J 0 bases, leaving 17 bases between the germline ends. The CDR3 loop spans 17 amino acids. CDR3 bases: TGTGCCAGCAGCCAACGGGGGCCCACGAACTCCTACAATGAGCAGTTCTTC. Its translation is CASSQRGPTNSYNEQFF.

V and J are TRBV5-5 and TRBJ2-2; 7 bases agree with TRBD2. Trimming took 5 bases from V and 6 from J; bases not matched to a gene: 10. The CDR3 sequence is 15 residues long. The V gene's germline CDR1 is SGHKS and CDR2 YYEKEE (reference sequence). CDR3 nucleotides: TGTGCCAGCAGTCCTAGCGGAAGTCGCGCCGGGGAGCTGTTTTTT. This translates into CASSPSGSRAGELFF.

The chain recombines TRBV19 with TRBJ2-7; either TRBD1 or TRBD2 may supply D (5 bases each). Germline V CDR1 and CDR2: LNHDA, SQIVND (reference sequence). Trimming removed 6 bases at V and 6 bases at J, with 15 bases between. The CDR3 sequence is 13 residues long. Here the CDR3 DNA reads TGTGCCAGTAGGGGGGATAGCGAGGTCGAGCAGTACTTC. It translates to CASRGDSEVEQYF. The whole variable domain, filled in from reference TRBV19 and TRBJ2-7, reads DGGITQSPKYLFRKEGQNVTLSCEQNLNHDAMYWYRQDPGQGLRLIYYSQIVNDFQKGDIAEGYSVSREKKESFPLTVTSAQKNPTAFYLCASRGDSEVEQYFGPGTRLTVT.

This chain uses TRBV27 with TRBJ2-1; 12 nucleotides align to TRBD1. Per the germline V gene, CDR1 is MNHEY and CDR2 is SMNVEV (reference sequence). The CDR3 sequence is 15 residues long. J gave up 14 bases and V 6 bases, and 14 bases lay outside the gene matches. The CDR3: CASSRPGQGAFVEFF. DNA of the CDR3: TGTGCCAGCAGCCGACCGGGACAGGGGGCGTTTGTTGAGTTCTTC.

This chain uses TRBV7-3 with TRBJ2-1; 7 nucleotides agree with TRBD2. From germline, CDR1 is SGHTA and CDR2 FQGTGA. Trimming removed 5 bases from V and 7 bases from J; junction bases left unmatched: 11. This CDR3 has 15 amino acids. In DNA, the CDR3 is TGTGCCAGCAGCCTCTCTACGGGAGGTGTAAATGAGCAGTTCTTC. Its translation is CASSLSTGGVNEQFF.

Here the CDR3 DNA reads TGTGCCAGCAGTTTAATTAGGGGGCGAGAAAAAGGCTCCTACAATGAGCAGTTCTTC. This gives the protein CASSLIRGREKGSYNEQFF. This chain links TRBV27 with TRBJ2-1; 7 bases map to TRBD1. The V gene end was trimmed by 2 bases and the J gene end by 0 bases; junction bases not matched to a gene: 13. CDR1 and CDR2 from the germline V gene are MNHEY and SMNVEV (reference sequence). CDR3 length: 19 amino acids.

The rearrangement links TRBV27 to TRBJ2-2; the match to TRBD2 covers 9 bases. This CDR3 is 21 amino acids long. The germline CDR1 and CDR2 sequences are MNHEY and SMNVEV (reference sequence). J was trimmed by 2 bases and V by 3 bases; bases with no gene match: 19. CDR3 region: CASSLGGGRGRAKVNTGELFF. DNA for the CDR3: TGTGCCAGCAGTTTGGGGGGGGGACGCGGGAGGGCGAAGGTCAACACCGGGGAGCTGTTTTTT.